This record concerns one T cell receptor beta chain sequence. Antigen unknown. Per the study methods: Concordance between patient CD8+ clones exceeding 1% and published virus-specific TCRB sequences was infrequent. Some clones are missing from TCRdb's copy, which holds only in-frame ones; the method was immunoSEQ multiplex PCR. The D gene and trimming were derived from the DNA, and the V and J assignments and clone size from that table. The profile covers 16,000 or so clones, with 79% appearing a single time and approximately 20% taken by the ten largest. The entry originates in a study of somatic mutations in cytotoxic T cells in rheumatoid arthritis. Overall study results and limits: Statistically, CD8+ T-cell clonality was not significantly distinct between individuals with rheumatoid arthritis and age-matched healthy controls. Per patient, the largest CD8+ clone was found to exceed 20% of CD8+ cells in about an eighth of the roughly 65 cases. Increasing age coincided with elevated CD8+ clonality among rheumatoid arthritis patients, though not among healthy controls.

The CDR3 contains 17 residues. V lost 0 bases and J 1 base, leaving 16 bases between the germline ends. Germline CDR1 is SGDLS and CDR2 is YYNGEE. The sequence derives from an adult with rheumatoid arthritis. The sequenced sample consisted of CD8+ T cells sorted from blood. J is TRBJ1-1 and V is TRBV9, with TRBD1 as a possible D gene (5 bases). The DNA for the CDR3 is TGTGCCAGCAGCGTAGCTTTCGTCAGGGAGAAGAACACTGAAGCTTTCTTT. The encoded protein is CASSVAFVREKNTEAFF.